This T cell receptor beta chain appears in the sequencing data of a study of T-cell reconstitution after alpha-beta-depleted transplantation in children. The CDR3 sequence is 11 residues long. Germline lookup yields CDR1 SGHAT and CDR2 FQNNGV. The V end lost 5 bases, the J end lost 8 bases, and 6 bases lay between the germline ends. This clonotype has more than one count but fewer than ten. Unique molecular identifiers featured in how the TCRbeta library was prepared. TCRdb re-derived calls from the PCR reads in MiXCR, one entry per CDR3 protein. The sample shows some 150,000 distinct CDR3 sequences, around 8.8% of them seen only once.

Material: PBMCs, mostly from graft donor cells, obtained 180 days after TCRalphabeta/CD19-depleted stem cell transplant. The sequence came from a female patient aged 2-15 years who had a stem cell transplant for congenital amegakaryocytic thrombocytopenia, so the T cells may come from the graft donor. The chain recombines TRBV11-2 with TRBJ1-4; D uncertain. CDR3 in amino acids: CASSAAEKLFF. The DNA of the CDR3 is TGTGCCAGCAGCGCAGCCGAAAAACTGTTTTTT.